The next 27 T cell receptor beta chains were all read from a single sample in a study of cytomegalovirus exposure and HLA in healthy donors. Only in-frame clones appear in the TCRdb table, and some are missing; sequencing was by immunoSEQ multiplex PCR. The sample contains some 130,000 clones, around four fifths of which appear only once. The sequencing sample was made of PBMCs. The receptors shown here come from a man aged 25 to 40 in good health and CMV-seropositive.

The J gene is TRBJ1-4, the V gene TRBV7-9; 10 bases map to TRBD1. This CDR3 is 15 amino acids long. Per germline, CDR1 SEHNR and CDR2 FQNEAQ (reference sequence). Germline trimming cut 5 bases from V and 6 bases from J; bases unmatched to any gene: 6. The CDR3 coding sequence is TGTGCCAGCAGCACCCGACAGGGGGCGTATGAAAAACTGTTTTTT. This gives the protein CASSTRQGAYEKLFF.

The chain combines TRBV15 with TRBJ1-1, with D hard to call. The CDR3 is 18 amino acids. Between the trimmed V and J ends, which lost 5 bases and 0 bases, there was a span of 22 bases. The germline gives CDR1 LNHNV, CDR2 YYDKDF (reference sequence). The CDR3 here is CATSGVIRDRLMNTEAFF. The CDR3 DNA reads as TGTGCCACCAGCGGAGTAATCCGGGATCGCCTCATGAACACTGAAGCTTTCTTT. The full variable domain, with the rest looked up from reference TRBV15 and TRBJ1-1, is DAMVIQNPRYQVTQFGKPVTLSCSQTLNHNVMYWYQQKSSQAPKLLFHYYDKDFNNEADTPDNFQSRRPNTSFCFLDIRSPGLGDTAMYLCATSGVIRDRLMNTEAFFGQGTRLTVV.

V and J are TRBV14 and TRBJ2-6; TRBD1 is a possible D gene (5 bases). CDR1 and CDR2 from the germline V gene are SGHDN and FVKESK. V gave up 4 bases and J gave up 2 bases, with 12 bases separating them. The CDR3 is 16 amino acids. The CDR3: CASSLAGLAGANVLTF. CDR3 nucleotides: TGTGCCAGCAGCCTGGCAGGGCTGGCTGGGGCCAACGTCCTGACTTTC.

This chain links TRBV19 with TRBJ1-5; TRBD1 might be the D (6 bases). This CDR3 has 16 residues. Germline V CDR1 and CDR2: LNHDA, SQIVND (reference sequence). Trimming removed 0 bases at V and 3 bases at J, with 12 bases between. This CDR3 is CASSIDRGRNNQPQHF. Here the CDR3 DNA reads TGTGCCAGTAGTATAGACAGGGGTAGGAACAATCAGCCCCAGCATTTT.

The chain is built from TRBV7-6 and TRBJ2-7; maybe TRBD2 (5 bases). The CDR3 runs 14 residues. Germline lookup yields CDR1 SGHVS and CDR2 FNYEAQ. V lost 6 bases to trimming and J lost 2 bases, with 14 bases between them. This CDR3 is CASRDPRAPYEQYF. CDR3 sequence (DNA): TGTGCCAGCAGAGACCCGAGGGCGCCCTACGAGCAGTACTTC.

The V and J genes are TRBV7-3 and TRBJ1-1; perhaps TRBD1 as D (6 bases). Germline V gene lookup returns CDR1 SGHTA and CDR2 FQGTGA. The CDR3 runs to 17 residues. V was shortened by 3 bases and J by 0 bases, with 17 bases between the two germline ends. The CDR3 sequence: CASSFTGGRGLNTEAFF. The CDR3 region has the DNA TGTGCCAGCAGCTTCACCGGGGGGCGAGGATTGAACACTGAAGCTTTCTTT.

There are a few counts of this clone. The rearrangement links TRBV28 to TRBJ1-2; D perhaps matches TRBD1 (5 bases). Trimming took 5 bases from V and 8 from J, leaving 12 bases between them. The germline CDR1 and CDR2 sequences are MDHEN and SYDVKM. CDR3 length: 12 residues. The CDR3 region is CASSGGVRGYTF. CDR3 DNA: TGTGCCAGCAGTGGAGGGGTGCGCGGCTACACCTTC.

The gene calls are TRBV19 and TRBJ2-2; TRBD1 might be the D (7 bases). The CDR3 is 14 amino acids. The germline V and J ends were trimmed by 10 bases and 4 bases, with 16 bases remaining between them. CDR1 LNHDA and CDR2 SQIVND come from the germline V gene (reference sequence). The CDR3 DNA sequence: TGTGCCACCCAGGGGGGAGCGGGCACCGGGGAGCTGTTTTTT. It yields the protein CATQGGAGTGELFF.

The table lists this clone with a count of one. The genes are TRBV7-9 and TRBJ2-3; 12 nucleotides line up with TRBD2. V trimming: 8 bases; J trimming: 3 bases; junction bases outside the gene matches: 3. Germline values: CDR1 SEHNR, CDR2 FQNEAQ (reference sequence). The CDR3 consists of 14 residues. CDR3 DNA sequence: TGTGCCAGCTTTCTAGCGGGAGGGACAGATACGCAGTATTTT. The encoded protein is CASFLAGGTDTQYF.

This sequence joins TRBV7-8 and TRBJ1-1; TRBD1 agrees at 8 bases. The V segment lost 5 bases and the J segment 2 bases; nucleotides outside the gene matches: 4. The CDR3 totals 14 residues. The germline gives CDR1 SGHVS, CDR2 FQNEAQ. The CDR3 DNA reads as TGTGCCAGCAGCCTAGGACAGGGAAACACTGAAGCTTTCTTT. Encoded protein: CASSLGQGNTEAFF.

The chain couples TRBV7-9 to TRBJ1-1; 9 nucleotides match TRBD1. Germline V gene sequence: CDR1 SEHNR, CDR2 FQNEAQ (reference sequence). Trimming cost V 6 bases and J 7 bases; bases outside gene matches: 6. The CDR3 extends over 13 amino acids. This CDR3 is CASRPQGAGEAFF. The DNA of the CDR3 is TGTGCCAGCAGACCACAGGGGGCCGGTGAAGCTTTCTTT. The full variable domain, with the rest looked up from reference TRBV7-9 and TRBJ1-1, is DTGVSQNPRHKITKRGQNVTFRCDPISEHNRLYWYRQTLGQGPEFLTYFQNEAQLEKSRLLSDRFSAERPKGSFSTLEIQRTEQGDSAMYLCASRPQGAGEAFFGQGTRLTVV.

Of note for this clone: This same CDR3 is encoded by further DNA sequences in the sample. The chain uses TRBV5-1 and TRBJ2-5; the D is unclear. V was pared by 3 bases and J by 2 bases, with 2 bases between. CDR3 length: 11 amino acids. The V gene's germline CDR1 is SGHRS and CDR2 YFSETQ. DNA for the CDR3: TGCGCCAGCAGCTCACAAGAGACCCAGTACTTC. Protein product: CASSSQETQYF.

Written as DNA, the CDR3 is TGCGCCAGCAGCTCGCCGGGACAGGGGTATAAGGGGAAGAACGGGGAGCTGTTTTTT. Translation: CASSSPGQGYKGKNGELFF. The rearrangement links TRBV5-1 to TRBJ2-2; 10 bases are shared with TRBD1. The CDR3 has 19 residues. With 3 bases clipped from V and 7 bases from J, the junction kept 18 bases outside the gene matches. Germline CDR1 SGHRS, CDR2 YFSETQ.

V is TRBV5-1 and J is TRBJ2-5, with D tentatively TRBD1 (5 bases). CDR3 length: 14 amino acids. V was clipped by 2 bases and J by 4 bases, with 12 bases between them. The V gene's germline CDR1 is SGHRS and CDR2 YFSETQ. The CDR3 loop is CASSFQGVRETQYF. Here the CDR3 DNA reads TGCGCCAGCAGCTTCCAGGGTGTTAGAGAGACCCAGTACTTC.

This chain connects TRBV7-9 to TRBJ1-6; perhaps TRBD1 as D (5 bases). From germline, CDR1 is SEHNR and CDR2 FQNEAQ (reference sequence). Deletions cut 3 bases from V and 8 bases from J, with 11 bases between. The CDR3 runs 14 residues. CDR3 sequence: CASSFRDTDSPLHF. The CDR3 nucleotides are TGTGCCAGCAGCTTCAGGGATACGGATTCACCCCTCCACTTT.

V and J are TRBV29-1 and TRBJ2-1, with D maybe TRBD2 (6 bases). The ends were cut back, 5 bases at V and 6 bases at J, with 17 bases in the middle. Looked up from germline, CDR1 is SQVTM and CDR2 is ANQGSEA. The CDR3 totals 14 residues. The CDR3 protein is CSVYGGVGGNEQFF. CDR3 coding DNA: TGCAGCGTTTATGGTGGAGTGGGGGGCAATGAGCAGTTCTTC.

This clone was seen a single time. The V and J genes are TRBV2 and TRBJ2-3; the match to TRBD2 covers 7 bases. Germline loops: CDR1 SNHLY, CDR2 FYNNEI. The CDR3 loop spans 16 amino acids. After removal of 3 bases from V and 1 base from J, the junction contained 7 bases not matched to a gene. The CDR3 reads CASSDLAGVGTDTQYF. The CDR3 bases are TGTGCCAGCAGTGACCTGGCGGGAGTGGGCACAGATACGCAGTATTTT.

This sequence joins TRBV4-1 and TRBJ2-1, with D possibly matching TRBD1 (6 bases). Trimming pared 2 bases from V and 4 bases from J, leaving 15 bases between. CDR3 size: 16 residues. Germline values: CDR1 MGHRA, CDR2 YSYEKL. CDR3 protein: CASSQRQDSTYNEQFF. The CDR3 bases are TGCGCCAGCAGCCAAAGACAGGACAGCACTTACAATGAGCAGTTCTTC.

The chain recombines TRBV29-1 with TRBJ1-1; weak D call: TRBD1 (5 bases). V was pared by 4 bases and J by 6 bases, with 12 bases between. The germline CDR1 and CDR2 sequences are SQVTM and ANQGSEA. This CDR3 has 12 amino acids. Written as DNA, the CDR3 is TGCAGCGTTGTCAGCGGGGGTTCTGAAGCTTTCTTT. Amino acid sequence: CSVVSGGSEAFF.

The CDR3 protein is CASSLVQREQFF. The CDR3 region has the DNA TGTGCCAGCAGCTTGGTGCAGAGGGAGCAGTTCTTC. The chain joins TRBV5-4 to TRBJ2-1; D remains ambiguous. The CDR3 sequence is 12 residues long. The germline V and J ends were trimmed by 0 bases and 10 bases, with 8 bases remaining between them. In germline, CDR1 is SGHNT, CDR2 YYREEE (reference sequence). Together with reference TRBV5-4 and TRBJ2-1, the CDR3 gives the full variable domain: ETGVTQSPTHLIKTRGQQVTLRCSSQSGHNTVSWYQQALGQGPQFIFQYYREEENGRGNFPPRFSGLQFPNYSSELNVNALELDDSALYLCASSLVQREQFFGPGTRLTVL.

This chain joins TRBV7-3 and TRBJ1-2; a possible D gene is TRBD1 (5 bases). The germline gives CDR1 SGHTA, CDR2 FQGTGA. There are 13 residues in the CDR3. V lost 2 bases to trimming and J lost 3 bases, with 7 bases between them. The CDR3 coding sequence is TGTGCCAGCAGCTTATCCAGGGACTATGGCTACACCTTC. It encodes CASSLSRDYGYTF.

In this sample, this clone turned up once. The V and J genes are TRBV19 and TRBJ1-2; 11 bases are shared with TRBD1. This CDR3 is 16 amino acids long. V dropped 4 bases and J dropped 2; count of bases not matched to a gene: 6. Germline-derived CDR1 and CDR2 are LNHDA and SQIVND (reference sequence). CDR3 sequence reads: CASSSGQGALNYGYTF. Here the CDR3 DNA reads TGTGCCAGTAGTAGCGGACAGGGGGCACTCAACTATGGCTACACCTTC.

The chain recombines TRBV30 with TRBJ1-3, with D possibly TRBD1 on 5 matching bases. The germline CDR1 and CDR2 sequences are GTSNPN and SVGIG (reference sequence). The V gene lost 7 bases and the J gene lost 7 bases, with 14 bases spanning the gap. The CDR3 has 12 amino acids. The CDR3 DNA sequence: TGTGCCTACCACCCCCGGGGGAACACCATATATTTT. Its protein product is CAYHPRGNTIYF. The full variable domain, completed using reference TRBV30 and TRBJ1-3, is SQTIHQWPATLVQPVGSPLSLECTVEGTSNPNLYWYRQAAGRGLQLLFYSVGIGQISSEVPQNLSASRPQDRQFILSSKKLLLSDSGFYLCAYHPRGNTIYFGEGSWLTVV.

The rearrangement uses TRBV7-3 and TRBJ1-1; 10 bases are a match to TRBD1. This CDR3 region has 17 residues. Germline V gives CDR1 SGHTA, CDR2 FQGTGA. V lost 5 bases, J lost 0 bases, and 9 bases stayed unmatched. The CDR3 region has the DNA TGTGCCAGCAGCCTCCGGGACAGGGGCGGTATGAACACTGAAGCTTTCTTT. It encodes CASSLRDRGGMNTEAFF. Combining the CDR3 with reference TRBV7-3 and TRBJ1-1 gives the whole variable domain GAGVSQTPSNKVTEKGKYVELRCDPISGHTALYWYRQSLGQGPEFLIYFQGTGAADDSGLPNDRFFAVRPEGSVSTLKIQRTERGDSAVYLCASSLRDRGGMNTEAFFGQGTRLTVV.

The gene calls are TRBV6-5 and TRBJ1-1; 7 bases are a match to TRBD1. Germline trimming cut 6 bases from V and 4 bases from J; bases unmatched to any gene: 2. CDR1 and CDR2 from the germline V gene are MNHEY and SVGAGI. The CDR3 totals 12 residues. The CDR3 loop is CASRRQGTEAFF. As DNA, the CDR3 is TGTGCCAGCAGGAGACAGGGCACTGAAGCTTTCTTT.

The rearrangement joins TRBV29-1 to TRBJ1-2, with 10 bases matching TRBD1. There are 13 residues in the CDR3. V dropped 7 bases and J dropped 3; count of bases not matched to a gene: 5. Germline V gives CDR1 SQVTM, CDR2 ANQGSEA. The CDR3, as DNA: TGCAGCGCCCTGACAGGGGGCGACTATGGCTACACCTTC. It encodes CSALTGGDYGYTF.

The chain is built from TRBV28 and TRBJ2-7, with D maybe TRBD1 (5 bases). The CDR3 consists of 12 residues. V lost 5 bases to trimming and J lost 3 bases, with 8 bases between them. Germline V gene sequence: CDR1 MDHEN, CDR2 SYDVKM. CDR3 DNA sequence: TGTGCCAGCAGTCGACAGCTCTACGAGCAGTACTTC. This encodes CASSRQLYEQYF.